Below are 2 T cell receptor beta chains sequenced from a single sample in a study of T cells in Graves' hyperthyroidism and ophthalmopathy. The TCR beta CDR3 regions underwent amplification using RNA transcripts as the source. TCR CDR3 underwent first-round RT-PCR with the HTBI primer set. TCRdb re-analysed the multiplex PCR reads in MiXCR, keeping a single row per CDR3 protein. The repertoire holds 730,000 or so distinct CDR3 sequences, 18% seen once, with around 17% in the top ten. Input material: blood. All receptors derive from a woman between 45 and 60 years old with Graves' hyperthyroidism that later progressed to Graves' ophthalmopathy.

This chain connects TRBV9 to TRBJ2-5; TRBD2 matches at 11 bases. CDR3 size: 16 residues. Per the germline V gene, CDR1 is SGDLS and CDR2 is YYNGEE. V shed 4 bases, J shed 5 bases, and the junction held 10 bases outside the gene matches. The DNA for the CDR3 is TGTGCCAGCAGCCCCGTAGCGGGGGGGCTCGGGGAGACCCAGTACTTC. Protein product: CASSPVAGGLGETQYF.

This clonotype was seen a handful of times. The chain combines TRBV5-4 with TRBJ1-5, with unresolved D. Germline-derived CDR1 and CDR2 are SGHNT and YYREEE (reference sequence). V shed 2 bases and J shed 3 bases, with 9 bases lying between them. This CDR3 contains 14 residues. The CDR3 loop reads CASSFEGPNQPQHF. CDR3 DNA sequence: TGTGCCAGCAGCTTTGAAGGGCCCAATCAGCCCCAGCATTTT.